These T cell receptor beta chains were read from a single sample in a study of blood T cell repertoires in COVID-19. TCRdb's table, derived via immunoSEQ multiplex PCR, lists solely in-frame clones and lacks some. The data hold under 85,000 clones, with about 86% observed a single time. Sequences were obtained from peripheral blood. The receptors were gathered from a man in his fifties or sixties with active COVID-19. Both conserved end residues are part of each CDR3. The D gene is left open where the match is weak. Clone sizes are given selectively: once, few, many, or a class where the clone is expanded.

j_gene: TRBJ1-2
v_gene: TRBV7-9
d_gene: TRBD1
abundance: few
CDR3nt: TGTGCCAGCAGCCTCATGGACAGGTCCTATGGCTACACCTTC
CDR3aa: CASSLMDRSYGYTF

j_gene: TRBJ2-7
v_gene: TRBV5-3
d_gene: TRBD2
abundance: NA
CDR3nt: TGTGCCAGAAGCTTCGGCGGGAGGGCCTACGAGCAGTACTTC
CDR3aa: CARSFGGRAYEQYF

j_gene: TRBJ2-5
v_gene: TRBV7-8
d_gene: NA
abundance: NA
CDR3nt: TGTGCCAGCGGACCGAGGACTCCCACCAGTACCCAGTACTTC
CDR3aa: CASGPRTPTSTQYF

j_gene: TRBJ2-1
v_gene: TRBV16
d_gene: TRBD1
abundance: once
CDR3nt: TGTGCCAGCAGCCATCAAGGACAGGGGGGCAATGAGCAGTTCTTC
CDR3aa: CASSHQGQGGNEQFF

j_gene: TRBJ1-1
v_gene: TRBV11-2
d_gene: NA
abundance: NA
CDR3nt: TGTGCCAGCAGCTTGGGCGTCCCGAACACTGAAGCTTTCTTT
CDR3aa: CASSLGVPNTEAFF

j_gene: TRBJ1-3
v_gene: TRBV7-8
d_gene: NA
abundance: NA
CDR3nt: TGTGCCAGCAGGCCCCATCGGGGAGGGTCCTCTGGAAACACCATATATTTT
CDR3aa: CASRPHRGGSSGNTIYF

j_gene: TRBJ2-3
v_gene: TRBV6-1
d_gene: TRBD2
abundance: NA
CDR3nt: TGTGCCAGCAGTGAGTCTTTTGGCGGGGGGGCCATCCATACGCAGTATTTT
CDR3aa: CASSESFGGGAIHTQYF

j_gene: TRBJ2-3
v_gene: TRBV5-6
d_gene: NA
abundance: NA
CDR3nt: TGTGCCAGCAGCTTGGGACTAGGAGGGGCCCAAATAGCAGATACGCAGTATTTT
CDR3aa: CASSLGLGGAQIADTQYF

j_gene: TRBJ2-3
v_gene: TRBV7-2
d_gene: NA
abundance: NA
CDR3nt: TGTGCCAGCAGCTCCCAGGTGGGTGGAGATACGCAGTATTTT
CDR3aa: CASSSQVGGDTQYF

j_gene: TRBJ2-7
v_gene: TRBV6-6
d_gene: TRBD2
abundance: NA
CDR3nt: TGTGCCAGCACCCCAGCGGGGGCCCACGAGCAGTACTTC
CDR3aa: CASTPAGAHEQYF

j_gene: TRBJ2-7
v_gene: TRBV7-3
d_gene: NA
abundance: NA
CDR3nt: TGTGCCAGCAGCTTAAATTCTGAGCAGTACTTC
CDR3aa: CASSLNSEQYF

j_gene: TRBJ1-5
v_gene: TRBV5-6
d_gene: TRBD1
abundance: NA
CDR3nt: TGTGCCAGCAGCTTGACAGGGGTCCATCAGCCCCAGCATTTT
CDR3aa: CASSLTGVHQPQHF

j_gene: TRBJ2-7
v_gene: TRBV7-6
d_gene: NA
abundance: NA
CDR3nt: TGTGCCAGCAGCTCCCGCCGAGGGAGGATCCCCTACGAGCAGTACTTC
CDR3aa: CASSSRRGRIPYEQYF

j_gene: TRBJ2-7
v_gene: TRBV29-1
d_gene: NA
abundance: NA
CDR3nt: TGCAGCGGGGGGGACAGTGGGGAGCAGTACTTC
CDR3aa: CSGGDSGEQYF

j_gene: TRBJ1-4
v_gene: TRBV27
d_gene: NA
abundance: NA
CDR3nt: TGTGCCAGCAGTCCTTACGGGACTTCGTATCGGGTGTTTTTT
CDR3aa: CASSPYGTSYRVFF

j_gene: TRBJ2-7
v_gene: TRBV2
d_gene: NA
abundance: NA
CDR3nt: TGTGCCAGCAGGGAGACAGTTGCGGGAACCTACGAGCAGTACTTC
CDR3aa: CASRETVAGTYEQYF

j_gene: TRBJ1-4
v_gene: TRBV27
d_gene: TRBD1
abundance: NA
CDR3nt: TGTGCCAGCAGACTACAGGGGGCCACTAATGAAAAACTGTTTTTT
CDR3aa: CASRLQGATNEKLFF

j_gene: TRBJ1-3
v_gene: TRBV5-8
d_gene: NA
abundance: NA
CDR3nt: TGTGCCAGCAGCTTGGTCGACACCATATATTTT
CDR3aa: CASSLVDTIYF

j_gene: TRBJ2-1
v_gene: TRBV6-4
d_gene: TRBD2
abundance: NA
CDR3nt: TGTGCCAGCAGCTATCTAGCGGGAGCCCTCTACAATGAGCAGTTCTTC
CDR3aa: CASSYLAGALYNEQFF

j_gene: TRBJ2-2
v_gene: TRBV7-9
d_gene: NA
abundance: NA
CDR3nt: TGTGCCAGCAGCTTACTGACAGGTCGTGTGACCGGGGAGCTGTTTTTT
CDR3aa: CASSLLTGRVTGELFF

j_gene: TRBJ2-2
v_gene: TRBV19
d_gene: NA
abundance: few
CDR3nt: TGTGCCAGTAGTATCGGGTTGGGGGCCACCGGGGAGCTGTTTTTT
CDR3aa: CASSIGLGATGELFF

j_gene: TRBJ2-7
v_gene: TRBV10-3
d_gene: TRBD2
abundance: NA
CDR3nt: TGTGCCATCAGTGAGTCACTAGCGGGAGGATACGAGCAGTACTTC
CDR3aa: CAISESLAGGYEQYF

j_gene: TRBJ1-4
v_gene: TRBV5-5
d_gene: NA
abundance: once
CDR3nt: TGTGCCAGCAGTCAAGAACCAGAAACTAATGAAAAACTGTTTTTT
CDR3aa: CASSQEPETNEKLFF

j_gene: TRBJ2-7
v_gene: TRBV28
d_gene: NA
abundance: NA
CDR3nt: TGTGCCAGCAGTCCCCAGGGGCCGAGGGGGTATCCCCCCCAGCAGTACTTC
CDR3aa: CASSPQGPRGYPPQQYF

j_gene: TRBJ2-1
v_gene: TRBV6-2/TRBV6-3
d_gene: NA
abundance: NA
CDR3nt: TGTGCCAGCAGTTACTTAGGGACTGGGGGTAATGAGCAGTTCTTC
CDR3aa: CASSYLGTGGNEQFF

j_gene: TRBJ2-5
v_gene: TRBV25-1
d_gene: TRBD1
abundance: NA
CDR3nt: TGTGCCAGTGGGACAGGGGGCAAAGAGACCCAGTACTTC
CDR3aa: CASGTGGKETQYF

j_gene: TRBJ1-2
v_gene: TRBV29-1
d_gene: TRBD1
abundance: NA
CDR3nt: TGCAGCGTTACAGGGGGAGGTGGCTACACCTTC
CDR3aa: CSVTGGGGYTF

j_gene: TRBJ2-7
v_gene: TRBV5-1
d_gene: NA
abundance: NA
CDR3nt: TGCGCCAGCAGCTTGGCCGCACAGGCCGACGAGCAGTACTTC
CDR3aa: CASSLAAQADEQYF

j_gene: TRBJ2-3
v_gene: TRBV19
d_gene: TRBD2
abundance: NA
CDR3nt: TGTGCCAGTAGTACCCTCACGGGAGGTTCAGATACGCAGTATTTT
CDR3aa: CASSTLTGGSDTQYF

j_gene: TRBJ2-2
v_gene: TRBV4-1
d_gene: TRBD2
abundance: NA
CDR3nt: TGCGCCAGCAGCCAAGTCATCGGGAGTAGCGGGAGAAGAGGGGAGCTGTTTTTT
CDR3aa: CASSQVIGSSGRRGELFF

j_gene: TRBJ2-3
v_gene: TRBV19
d_gene: NA
abundance: NA
CDR3nt: TGTGCCAGTAGTGTATCGGTGCGGGATACGCAGTATTTT
CDR3aa: CASSVSVRDTQYF

j_gene: TRBJ2-1
v_gene: TRBV6-2/TRBV6-3
d_gene: TRBD2
abundance: few
CDR3nt: TGTGCCAGCAGTTACGACGGGAGGGGGAATGAGCAGTTCTTC
CDR3aa: CASSYDGRGNEQFF

j_gene: TRBJ1-2
v_gene: TRBV6-6
d_gene: NA
abundance: NA
CDR3nt: TGTGCCAGCGTCCCGAGGAGGGTGCATGGCTACACCTTC
CDR3aa: CASVPRRVHGYTF

j_gene: TRBJ2-1
v_gene: TRBV24-1
d_gene: NA
abundance: NA
CDR3nt: TGTGCCACCAGTGATTCGAAGCAGGGGGGCTCCTACAATGAGCAGTTCTTC
CDR3aa: CATSDSKQGGSYNEQFF

j_gene: TRBJ2-3
v_gene: TRBV5-4
d_gene: TRBD2
abundance: NA
CDR3nt: TGTGCCAGCAGCCCTAGCGGGGGGCTCTCAGATACGCAGTATTTT
CDR3aa: CASSPSGGLSDTQYF

j_gene: TRBJ1-1
v_gene: TRBV29-1
d_gene: TRBD1
abundance: NA
CDR3nt: TGCAGCGGCGGACAGGTGAACACTGAAGCTTTCTTT
CDR3aa: CSGGQVNTEAFF

j_gene: TRBJ2-3
v_gene: TRBV9
d_gene: NA
abundance: NA
CDR3nt: TGTGCCAGCAGCAGCGGACTACCTCGGGGAGATACGCAGTATTTT
CDR3aa: CASSSGLPRGDTQYF

j_gene: TRBJ2-3
v_gene: TRBV4-2
d_gene: NA
abundance: NA
CDR3nt: TGTGCCAGCAGCCAAGATGGCGAGGCAGATACGCAGTATTTT
CDR3aa: CASSQDGEADTQYF

j_gene: TRBJ1-1
v_gene: TRBV28
d_gene: TRBD1
abundance: NA
CDR3nt: TGTGCCAGCAGTTCCCGTGACAGGGGGAACACTGAAGCTTTCTTT
CDR3aa: CASSSRDRGNTEAFF

j_gene: TRBJ2-7
v_gene: TRBV6-6
d_gene: NA
abundance: once
CDR3nt: TGTGCCAGCAGTTACCCCTCGGGTCCGAGCGGTTACGAGCAGTACTTC
CDR3aa: CASSYPSGPSGYEQYF

j_gene: TRBJ1-2
v_gene: TRBV4-1
d_gene: NA
abundance: NA
CDR3nt: TGCGCCAGCAGGACGGTAGGGGGGGCGTATGGCTACACCTTC
CDR3aa: CASRTVGGAYGYTF

j_gene: TRBJ2-5
v_gene: TRBV7-2
d_gene: NA
abundance: NA
CDR3nt: TGTGCCAGCAGCGCGCCACAGGGGGGGATCGGGGAGACCCAGTACTTC
CDR3aa: CASSAPQGGIGETQYF

j_gene: TRBJ1-2
v_gene: TRBV4-1
d_gene: NA
abundance: NA
CDR3nt: TGCGCCAGCAGCCCCAGGGACATAAGCTATGGCTACACCTTC
CDR3aa: CASSPRDISYGYTF

j_gene: TRBJ2-2
v_gene: TRBV20-1
d_gene: NA
abundance: NA
CDR3nt: TGCAGTGCTAGTGGCAGCGCCCACTCCGCTACCGGGGAGCTGTTTTTT
CDR3aa: CSASGSAHSATGELFF

j_gene: TRBJ2-1
v_gene: TRBV24-1
d_gene: TRBD2
abundance: NA
CDR3nt: TGTGCCACCAGTGATCCCGGGACTAGCGGGCGTTACAATGAGCAGTTCTTC
CDR3aa: CATSDPGTSGRYNEQFF